Shown below are 16 T cell receptor beta chains from a single sample sequenced in a study of blood T cells in healthy people across ages. Alongside a J-beta primer mix, a sample-barcoded 5' primer served in a second PCR lasting about 7 to 12 cycles. MiXCR, applied by TCRdb to the 5' RACE reads, yields one record per CDR3 protein. Of approximately 1,000,000 distinct CDR3 sequences in the sample, more than 30% are singletons; the top ten hold approximately 14%. Input material: blood. These TCRs come from a man aged 18 to 30 in good health.

This chain connects TRBV4-3 to TRBJ1-4; unclear D gene. The V end lost 0 bases, the J end lost 0 bases, and 8 bases lay between the germline ends. This CDR3 region has 16 residues. CDR1 is LGHNA, CDR2 YSLEER, per germline. The CDR3 protein is CASSQERSATNEKLFF. The CDR3 nucleotides are TGCGCCAGCAGCCAAGAACGCAGTGCAACTAATGAAAAACTGTTTTTT.

The chain joins TRBV4-3 to TRBJ1-1; TRBD1 matches at 7 bases. The germline V gene has CDR1 LGHNA and CDR2 YSLEER. V was pared by 3 bases and J by 0 bases, with 4 bases of the junction left unmatched. The CDR3 runs 15 residues. CDR3 sequence: CASSHPGTVNTEAFF. Written as DNA, the CDR3 is TGCGCCAGCAGCCACCCCGGGACAGTGAACACTGAAGCTTTCTTT.

As concerns this clonotype: The junction departs from germline at one end; a sequencing error may be responsible. This sequence joins TRBV12-3 or TRBV12-4 and TRBJ1-2; D is ambiguous. This CDR3 is 17 amino acids long. The CDR3 DNA is TGTGCCAGCAGTTTAGGCGGCAACTTTCGGGCTAACTATGGCTGCACCTTC. Its translation is CASSLGGNFRANYGCTF.

This clonotype came up a few times. J is TRBJ1-5 and V is TRBV6-1; D is ambiguous. Germline V gene data show CDR1 as MNHNS and CDR2 as SASEGT. V was cut by 1 base and J by 5 bases, with 6 bases left in between. The CDR3 runs to 13 residues. The chain's CDR3 is CASSEEKYQPQHF. The CDR3 nucleotides read TGTGCCAGCAGTGAAGAGAAATATCAGCCCCAGCATTTT.

V usage is TRBV7-2 and J usage is TRBJ2-7; a possible D gene is TRBD2 (6 bases). The better agreement between TRBJ2-5 and the DNA end casts doubt on the J call. Germline CDR1 and CDR2: SGHTA and FQGNSA. The CDR3 totals 15 residues. The DNA for the CDR3 is TGTGCCAGCAGCTTAGGGCCTAGCGAGAAAGAGACCCAGTACTTC. Translated: CASSLGPSEKETQYF.

The V and J genes are TRBV9 and TRBJ2-1; the match to TRBD2 covers 7 bases. The DNA end lines up better with TRBJ2-7; the J call may be wrong. This CDR3 region has 14 residues. Looked up from germline, CDR1 is SGDLS and CDR2 is YYNGEE. In DNA, the CDR3 is TGTGCCAGCAGCGTACGACTAGCAACTAATGAGCAGTACTTC. Translated: CASSVRLATNEQYF.

Here the CDR3 DNA reads TGTGCCACCTCATCGGGGGACACTGAAGCTTTCTTT. Its translation: CATSSGDTEAFF. J is TRBJ1-1 and V is TRBV6-6; tentative D call: TRBD1 (5 bases). The germline V and J ends were trimmed by 10 bases and 3 bases, with 12 bases remaining between them. The CDR3 totals 12 residues. The germline V gene encodes CDR1 MNHNY and CDR2 SVGAGI (reference sequence).

This clonotype showed up just a few times. The V call is TRBV6-5, the J call TRBJ2-3; 7 nucleotides line up with TRBD1. Germline CDR1 and CDR2: MNHEY and SVGAGI. V shed 4 bases and J 2 bases; nucleotides not matched to a gene: 9. The CDR3 runs 16 residues. In DNA, the CDR3 is TGTGCCAGCAGTTCCACCGGGACAGCCCCCACAGATACGCAGTATTTT. It specifies CASSSTGTAPTDTQYF.

The chain uses TRBV11-2 and TRBJ2-1; 8 bases line up with TRBD2. Germline values: CDR1 SGHAT, CDR2 FQNNGV. The CDR3 is 14 amino acids. V lost 7 bases to trimming and J lost 9 bases; unmatched junction nucleotides: 11. DNA of the CDR3: TGTGCCAGCACCCTCGATCCGGGGGGGATTGAGCAGTTCTTC. Translation: CASTLDPGGIEQFF. Full variable domain (rest looked up from reference TRBV11-2 and TRBJ2-1): EAGVAQSPRYKIIEKRQSVAFWCNPISGHATLYWYQQILGQGPKLLIQFQNNGVVDDSQLPKDRFSAERLKGVDSTLKIQPAKLEDSAVYLCASTLDPGGIEQFFGPGTRLTVL.

The V gene is TRBV6-6, the J gene TRBJ2-1; 9 positions match TRBD1. Germline V gene lookup returns CDR1 MNHNY and CDR2 SVGAGI (reference sequence). This CDR3 has 14 amino acids. Trimming removed 6 bases from V and 5 bases from J; junction bases left unmatched: 5. Written as DNA, the CDR3 is TGTGCCAGCAGCGCCGGGACAGGGAACAATGAGCAGTTCTTC. This codes for CASSAGTGNNEQFF.

This clonotype has a count of ten or more. This chain connects TRBV12-3 or TRBV12-4 to TRBJ1-2, with D perhaps matching TRBD1 (5 bases). This CDR3 has 13 amino acids. V lost 3 bases and J lost 1, with 6 bases in between. CDR3 amino acids: CASSLTDNYGYTF. The DNA of the CDR3 is TGTGCCAGCAGTTTGACAGATAACTATGGCTACACCTTC.

The table lists this clonotype with a few counts. The chain has TRBV6-5 and TRBJ2-1, with D maybe TRBD2 (6 bases). The ends were cut back, 2 bases at V and 2 bases at J, with 13 bases in the middle. Germline V lookup: CDR1 MNHEY, CDR2 SVGAGI. The CDR3 has 16 residues. The CDR3 sequence is CASSYVAGRTYNEQFF. As DNA, the CDR3 is TGTGCCAGCAGTTACGTGGCAGGGAGGACCTACAATGAGCAGTTCTTC.

The sample holds a few counts of this clonotype. The rearrangement joins TRBV7-9 to TRBJ2-7; 11 nucleotides match TRBD2. Trimming removed 5 bases from V and 3 bases from J; junction bases left unmatched: 6. The CDR3 totals 15 residues. Per the germline V gene, CDR1 is SEHNR and CDR2 is FQNEAQ (reference sequence). CDR3 bases: TGTGCCAGCAGCCAACTAGCGGGGGATAGCTACGAGCAGTACTTC. Amino acid sequence: CASSQLAGDSYEQYF.

This clonotype was detected only once. The J gene is TRBJ2-1, the V gene TRBV12-3 or TRBV12-4; 7 bases line up with TRBD1. V lost 6 bases to trimming and J lost 12 bases; unmatched junction nucleotides: 11. This CDR3 spans 13 amino acids. The CDR3 loop is CASRTPGQKGQFF. CDR3 nucleotides: TGTGCCAGCAGGACCCCGGGACAGAAAGGGCAGTTCTTC.

This clonotype has only a few counts. The chain has TRBV6-5 and TRBJ1-2; D remains ambiguous. The CDR3 is 14 amino acids. Germline CDR1 and CDR2: MNHEY and SVGAGI. The ends were cut back, 5 bases at V and 1 base at J, with 11 bases in the middle. CDR3 sequence (DNA): TGTGCCAGCAGTCGACGGACCGTTAACTATGGCTACACCTTC. Protein product: CASSRRTVNYGYTF.

J is TRBJ2-5 and V is TRBV4-1; TRBD1 matches at 9 bases. The V gene's germline CDR1 is MGHRA and CDR2 YSYEKL. This CDR3 is 15 amino acids long. V lost 5 bases and J lost 2; bases outside the gene matches: 6. CDR3 sequence (DNA): TGCGCCAGCAGCTTTCGGACAGGGGAACAAGAGACCCAGTACTTC. It yields the protein CASSFRTGEQETQYF.